This T cell receptor beta chain is from a study of blood T cell repertoires in COVID-19. Study-wide background: Acute and convalescent COVID-19 samples came from the United States, Italy and Spain. PBMCs, B-cell-depleted T cells, or T cells were the source of the cDNA or gDNA that made up the material.

Germline loops: CDR1 SQVTM, CDR2 ANQGSEA. V was clipped by 5 bases and J by 5 bases; unmatched bases: 7. The CDR3 covers 14 residues. Source study methods: Cell counts per sample came from amplifying reference gene primers. The data were produced by immunoSEQ multiplex PCR, yet TCRdb's version contains in-frame clones alone and is incomplete. D and trimming were read from the DNA, whereas the V and J calls and clone size are those reported in that table. The table lists 200,000 to 250,000 clones, just under 85% of them singletons. This receptor was obtained from a man of 80 years or more with acute or convalescent COVID-19. Sequenced input: peripheral blood. The chain recombines TRBV29-1 with TRBJ1-5; 9 bases are a match to TRBD1. The CDR3 sequence: CSVSTGGLHQPQHF. In DNA form, the CDR3 reads TGCAGCGTTTCGACAGGGGGTTTGCATCAGCCCCAGCATTTT.